These T cell receptor beta chains were read from a single sample in a study of preoperative IRX-2 immunotherapy in early breast cancer. The data were produced by immunoSEQ multiplex PCR, yet TCRdb's version contains in-frame clones alone and is incomplete. Of approximately 96,000 clones in the sample, 86% are singletons; the top ten hold over 2%. The source was tumor tissue, collected after IRX-2 immunotherapy. Receptors originate from a human donor with breast cancer. The CDR3 runs from the conserved cysteine through the conserved F or W. A D gene is named only where the DNA matches it firmly. Rows may omit the clone size; those that give it use once, few, many or a size class.

size | J | V | D | CDR3 | DNA
- | TRBJ1-4 | TRBV29-1 | - | CSVLKGVDEKLFF | TGCAGCGTTTTAAAAGGGGTTGATGAAAAACTGTTTTTT
- | TRBJ2-2 | TRBV30 | - | CACHPGGYYTGELFF | TGTGCCTGTCACCCGGGGGGCTACTACACCGGGGAGCTGTTTTTT
few | TRBJ2-7 | TRBV28 | - | CASSLSQGIGEQYF | TGTGCCAGCAGTTTAAGTCAGGGAATAGGTGAGCAGTACTTC
- | TRBJ2-7 | TRBV15 | - | CATSRRDSTYEQYF | TGTGCCACCAGCAGGCGCGACAGTACCTACGAGCAGTACTTC
- | TRBJ1-1 | TRBV6-8 | - | CASSSDLGVTEAFF | TGTGCCAGCAGTTCCGACCTCGGTGTCACTGAAGCTTTCTTT
- | TRBJ2-1 | TRBV28 | - | CASTPGGTPSSYNEQFF | TGTGCCAGCACCCCAGGGGGGACCCCAAGCTCCTACAATGAGCAGTTCTTC
- | TRBJ1-1 | TRBV11-3 | TRBD1 | CASSSGLTGATEAFF | TGTGCCAGCAGCTCGGGATTAACAGGGGCCACTGAAGCTTTCTTT
- | TRBJ2-1 | TRBV29-1 | TRBD2 | CSVVGLAGVRNSNEQFF | TGCAGCGTCGTGGGACTAGCGGGAGTTAGAAATAGCAATGAGCAGTTCTTC
- | TRBJ2-5 | TRBV11-3 | TRBD2 | CASSFLGLAGGMYQETQYF | TGTGCCAGCAGCTTTCTTGGACTAGCGGGGGGGATGTACCAAGAGACCCAGTACTTC
- | TRBJ1-4 | TRBV10-1 | - | CASSGGPNEKLFF | TGCGCCAGCAGTGGCGGACCGAATGAAAAACTGTTTTTT
- | TRBJ2-3 | TRBV30 | - | CAWSVRGQTRGTQYF | TGTGCCTGGAGTGTACGAGGGCAGACGAGAGGTACGCAGTATTTT
- | TRBJ1-5 | TRBV5-1 | TRBD1 | CASRSGTAGNQPQHF | TGCGCCAGCAGGTCCGGGACAGCGGGCAATCAGCCCCAGCATTTT
few | TRBJ1-6 | TRBV5-1 | - | CASSLVDRDSPLHF | TGCGCCAGCAGCTTGGTGGACAGAGATTCACCCCTCCACTTT
few | TRBJ2-7 | TRBV11-3 | TRBD1 | CASSWTTGPTREQYF | TGTGCCAGCAGCTGGACGACAGGGCCCACTCGGGAGCAGTACTTC
- | TRBJ2-3 | TRBV19 | - | CASSIRGGQVPDTQYF | TGTGCCAGTAGTATAAGGGGGGGACAGGTGCCAGATACGCAGTATTTT
- | TRBJ1-4 | TRBV28 | TRBD1 | CASSFLQGGNEKLFF | TGTGCCAGCAGTTTCCTACAGGGGGGTAATGAAAAACTGTTTTTT